This TCR beta chain appears in the sequencing data of a study of identical twins. TCRdb independently ran MiXCR on the 5' RACE reads; one entry per CDR3 protein. The data hold 700,000 to 950,000 distinct CDR3 sequences, with more than 9% observed a single time. All of the donors were Caucasians in good health. The germline CDR1 and CDR2 sequences are DFQATT and SNEGSKA (reference sequence). The germline V and J ends were trimmed by 6 bases and 6 bases, with 24 bases remaining between them. The CDR3 spans 16 residues. As concerns this clonotype: Its antigen is currently unknown.

Study-level points and caveats: Excess sharing between twins was weaker in beta out-of-frame sequences.

Another study also made use of these data, one on yellow fever vaccine responses in identical twins.

V usage is TRBV20-1 and J usage is TRBJ2-1, with TRBD1 as a possible D gene (7 bases). The sequenced material came from PBMCs. The sequence was collected from a woman aged 18-29 years in good health. CDR3 protein: CSAEGASALLGNEQFF. Written as DNA, the CDR3 is TGCAGTGCGGAGGGGGCTAGCGCCTTGCTGGGCAATGAGCAGTTCTTC.